These 31 T cell receptor beta chains came from one sample sequenced in a study of blood T cell repertoires in COVID-19. Sequenced by immunoSEQ multiplex PCR; TCRdb stores in-frame clones only, minus some. The table records 180,000 or so clones, around 82% of them present only once. Sample: peripheral blood. All receptors derive from an elderly woman with acute or convalescent COVID-19.

This clone came up a few times. The chain employs TRBV3-1 (or the pseudogene TRBV3-2) and TRBJ2-3, with TRBD1 matching over 12 bases. Germline-derived CDR1 and CDR2 are LGHDT and YNNKEL (reference sequence). This CDR3 has 21 residues. V trimming: 2 bases; J trimming: 4 bases; junction bases outside the gene matches: 19. CDR3 DNA sequence: TGTGCCAGCAGCCAACTCTTCGCTCGGGACAGGGGGCCCCACCGGGCAGATACGCAGTATTTT. Its protein is CASSQLFARDRGPHRADTQYF.

The chain joins TRBV5-4 to TRBJ2-1, with 9 positions matching TRBD1. V was clipped by 4 bases and J by 4 bases; unmatched bases: 6. CDR1 SGHNT and CDR2 YYREEE come from the germline V gene (reference sequence). The CDR3 sequence is 15 residues long. The CDR3 nucleotides are TGTGCCAGCAGCCCGGACAGGGGCCATTACAATGAGCAGTTCTTC. Its protein is CASSPDRGHYNEQFF.

This chain joins TRBV5-4 and TRBJ1-5; a possible D gene is TRBD1 (6 bases). CDR3 size: 16 residues. Germline values: CDR1 SGHNT, CDR2 YYREEE (reference sequence). V was clipped by 2 bases and J by 0 bases, with 12 bases between them. The CDR3 sequence: CASSFGGGSSNQPQHF. The CDR3 DNA follows: TGTGCCAGCAGCTTCGGGGGGGGCAGTAGCAATCAGCCCCAGCATTTT.

This chain links TRBV5-4 with TRBJ2-1, with no clear D. V was cut by 0 bases and J by 0 bases, with 10 bases left in between. Germline V CDR1 and CDR2: SGHNT, YYREEE (reference sequence). This CDR3 contains 16 residues. This CDR3 is CASSLGRSASYNEQFF. The CDR3 region has the DNA TGTGCCAGCAGCTTGGGCCGGAGCGCCTCCTACAATGAGCAGTTCTTC.

The V call is TRBV5-5, the J call TRBJ2-2, with D possibly matching TRBD2 (6 bases). CDR1 is SGHKS and CDR2 is YYEKEE in the germline V gene (reference sequence). The CDR3 loop spans 16 amino acids. Between the trimmed V and J ends, which lost 4 bases and 1 base, there was a span of 14 bases. The DNA for the CDR3 is TGTGCCAGCAGCGCCAGTTCGGGAGTGAACACCGGGGAGCTGTTTTTT. Translation gives CASSASSGVNTGELFF. The full variable domain, rest sourced from reference TRBV5-5 and TRBJ2-2, is DAGVTQSPTHLIKTRGQQVTLRCSPISGHKSVSWYQQVLGQGPQFIFQYYEKEERGRGNFPDRFSARQFPNYSSELNVNALLLGDSALYLCASSASSGVNTGELFFGEGSRLTVL.

This clone appeared a single time. The rearrangement joins TRBV29-1 to TRBJ1-5, with a tentative D call TRBD1 (5 bases). Trimming pared 4 bases from V and 4 bases from J, leaving 8 bases between. The V gene's germline CDR1 is SQVTM and CDR2 ANQGSEA. The CDR3 spans 12 residues. Here the CDR3 DNA reads TGCAGCGTTGGCAAGGGGAATCAGCCCCAGCATTTT. This gives the protein CSVGKGNQPQHF.

The chain uses TRBV19 and TRBJ2-3, with a weak D call TRBD2 (6 bases). V lost 3 bases, J lost 2 bases, and 9 bases lay in between. CDR1 LNHDA and CDR2 SQIVND come from the germline V gene (reference sequence). The CDR3 extends over 14 amino acids. For the CDR3, the DNA is TGTGCCAGTAGTATGGTAGCGGCCACAGATACGCAGTATTTT. Translating gives CASSMVAATDTQYF. The variable domain in full, with the rest retrieved from reference TRBV19 and TRBJ2-3, is DGGITQSPKYLFRKEGQNVTLSCEQNLNHDAMYWYRQDPGQGLRLIYYSQIVNDFQKGDIAEGYSVSREKKESFPLTVTSAQKNPTAFYLCASSMVAATDTQYFGPGTRLTVL.

This clone occurred a few times. This chain uses TRBV7-2 with TRBJ1-2; tentatively, D is TRBD1 (5 bases). This CDR3 spans 15 amino acids. V was pared by 7 bases and J by 4 bases, with 19 bases between. Looked up from germline, CDR1 is SGHTA and CDR2 is FQGNSA. In nucleotides, the CDR3 is TGTGCCAGCAACCTAGGGGAGGGAGTCGTCTATGGCTACACCTTC. Protein: CASNLGEGVVYGYTF.

V and J are TRBV19 and TRBJ2-1; a weak D match, TRBD1 (5 bases). The germline V gene has CDR1 LNHDA and CDR2 SQIVND (reference sequence). The length of the CDR3 is 14 residues. V shed 1 base and J shed 8 bases, with 12 bases lying between them. DNA of the CDR3: TGTGCCAGTAGTATAGCATCCCAGGGCCATGAGCAGTTCTTC. Translated: CASSIASQGHEQFF.

This clone came up once. The rearrangement joins TRBV6-2 or TRBV6-3 to TRBJ2-5; TRBD1 agrees at 12 bases. Germline CDR1 MNHEY, CDR2 SVGEGT. Trimming cost V 0 bases and J 5 bases; bases outside gene matches: 4. The CDR3 loop spans 16 amino acids. The CDR3 is CASSYSGTGGWETQYF. As DNA, the CDR3 is TGTGCCAGCAGTTACTCCGGGACAGGGGGCTGGGAGACCCAGTACTTC.

This rearrangement joins TRBV5-1 to TRBJ1-2, with 10 positions matching TRBD1. The CDR3 totals 16 residues. Germline CDR1 reads SGHRS; CDR2 reads YFSETQ. V lost 0 bases and J lost 6; bases outside the gene matches: 8. The CDR3 reads CASSLAPGQGFNGYTF. The CDR3 region has the DNA TGCGCCAGCAGCTTGGCCCCGGGACAGGGGTTTAATGGCTACACCTTC.

This clone showed up just once. The chain combines TRBV19 with TRBJ2-2; 12 bases match TRBD2. The CDR3 is 16 amino acids. Germline trimming cut 1 base from V and 4 bases from J; bases unmatched to any gene: 1. The germline V gene has CDR1 LNHDA and CDR2 SQIVND (reference sequence). Here the CDR3 reads CASSIGTSGATGELFF. The CDR3, as DNA: TGTGCCAGTAGTATAGGGACTAGCGGGGCCACCGGGGAGCTGTTTTTT.

The chain combines TRBV10-3 with TRBJ1-1; D might be TRBD1 (6 bases). Germline V gene sequence: CDR1 ENHRY, CDR2 SYGVKD. This CDR3 has 12 residues. The V gene lost 5 bases and the J gene lost 8 bases, with 12 bases spanning the gap. The CDR3 DNA is TGTGCCATCAGTCGAGAAGGGGGAGAAGCTTTCTTT. This sequence encodes CAISREGGEAFF.

The chain combines TRBV4-2 with TRBJ2-3, with TRBD2 identical over 7 bases. CDR1 and CDR2 (germline): LGHNA, YNFKEQ. This CDR3 is built from 15 residues. Losses at the gene ends were 5 bases for V and 10 bases for J; bases not matched to a gene: 15. This chain's CDR3 is CASSGEVAGTGSQYF. CDR3 in DNA: TGTGCCAGCAGCGGGGAGGTAGCGGGTACCGGCTCGCAGTATTTT.

The J gene is TRBJ2-4, the V gene TRBV14; 8 bases are shared with TRBD1. V lost 2 bases and J lost 6; bases outside the gene matches: 3. Germline CDR1 SGHDN, CDR2 FVKESK. CDR3 length equals 14 residues. CDR3 nucleotide sequence: TGTGCCAGCAGCCAAAGGGGGACAGGAAACATTCAGTACTTC. Translation: CASSQRGTGNIQYF. The whole variable domain, filled in from reference TRBV14 and TRBJ2-4, reads EAGVTQFPSHSVIEKGQTVTLRCDPISGHDNLYWYRRVMGKEIKFLLHFVKESKQDESGMPNNRFLAERTGGTYSTLKVQPAELEDSGVYFCASSQRGTGNIQYFGAGTRLSVL.

A few counts support this clone. V usage is TRBV7-2 and J usage is TRBJ2-7; D gene ambiguous. The CDR3 runs to 15 residues. The germline V gene has CDR1 SGHTA and CDR2 FQGNSA. V dropped 5 bases and J dropped 1 base, with 15 bases sitting between them. The CDR3 DNA reads TGTGCCAGCAGCCTCGGAGACTGGCGGTCCTACGAGCAGTACTTC. The encoded protein is CASSLGDWRSYEQYF.

On this clone itself: Other nucleotide sequences in the sample specify the same CDR3. CDR3 amino acids: CASRRQNSPLHF. The CDR3 bases are TGTGCCAGCAGGCGACAGAATTCACCCCTCCACTTT. This chain links TRBV12-3 or TRBV12-4 with TRBJ1-6; the D gene is possibly TRBD1 (5 bases). The CDR3 totals 12 residues. V was pared by 6 bases and J by 7 bases, with 7 bases between.

The genes are TRBV2 and TRBJ1-2; D gene unclear. Germline V CDR1 and CDR2: SNHLY, FYNNEI. CDR3 length: 13 amino acids. The germline V and J ends were trimmed by 8 bases and 0 bases, with 10 bases remaining between them. The CDR3 DNA follows: TGTGCCAGCGGAAGCGGTCCTAACTATGGCTACACCTTC. This translates into CASGSGPNYGYTF.

This clone was observed a single time. The chain combines TRBV4-1 with TRBJ1-6, with D perhaps matching TRBD1 (6 bases). Trimming took 3 bases from V and 13 from J, leaving 19 bases between them. This CDR3 is 15 amino acids long. Germline V gene sequence: CDR1 MGHRA, CDR2 YSYEKL. The CDR3 nucleotides read TGCGCCAGCAGCCAGGGGGCGGGGGGTGTGAGGCCCCTCCACTTT. Its translation is CASSQGAGGVRPLHF.

The CDR3, as DNA: TGTGCCAGCAGTTACGCCCGGGGAAGGGAGCAGTACTTC. It translates to CASSYARGREQYF. This sequence joins TRBV6-2 or TRBV6-3 and TRBJ2-7; D is perhaps TRBD2 (5 bases). V shed 2 bases and J shed 7 bases, with 12 bases lying between them. The CDR3 totals 13 residues. Germline-derived CDR1 and CDR2 are MNHEY and SVGEGT.

The rearrangement uses TRBV19 and TRBJ1-1, with TRBD1 matching over 12 bases. The germline CDR1 and CDR2 sequences are LNHDA and SQIVND (reference sequence). V was clipped by 7 bases and J by 1 base; unmatched bases: 7. CDR3 length: 16 amino acids. The CDR3 nucleotides read TGTGCCAGTACCAAGGGACAGGGGGCGCGGAACACTGAAGCTTTCTTT. It is translated as CASTKGQGARNTEAFF.

Only one count was recorded for this clone. This rearrangement joins TRBV7-2 to TRBJ1-6, with 7 bases matching TRBD1. The CDR3 totals 17 residues. V dropped 3 bases and J dropped 3; count of bases not matched to a gene: 8. Germline V gene lookup returns CDR1 SGHTA and CDR2 FQGNSA. The CDR3 sequence is CASSFWRGLLYNSPLHF. The CDR3 region has the DNA TGTGCCAGCAGCTTTTGGAGGGGGCTACTCTATAATTCACCCCTCCACTTT.

The J gene is TRBJ1-1, the V gene TRBV27; D unclear. V shed 5 bases and J shed 5 bases, with 18 bases lying between them. The CDR3 consists of 15 residues. CDR1 and CDR2 (germline): MNHEY, SMNVEV (reference sequence). CDR3 in amino acids: CASSNRALSGTEAFF. CDR3 sequence (DNA): TGTGCCAGCAGTAACCGGGCACTTTCGGGGACTGAAGCTTTCTTT.

The chain has TRBV12-3 or TRBV12-4 and TRBJ1-2, with D hard to call. Trimming removed 3 bases from V and 4 bases from J, with 9 bases in between. The CDR3 loop spans 13 amino acids. Here the CDR3 DNA reads TGTGCCAGCAGTTTGCACAGCCCCTATGGCTACACCTTC. Its translation is CASSLHSPYGYTF.

The chain couples TRBV7-2 to TRBJ2-1, with D uncertain. CDR1 and CDR2 (germline): SGHTA, FQGNSA. The CDR3 extends over 14 amino acids. Between the trimmed V and J ends, which lost 1 base and 9 bases, there was a span of 13 bases. The CDR3, as DNA: TGTGCCAGCAGCTTAGAGCCCCAAGCAGGTGAGCAGTTCTTC. This encodes CASSLEPQAGEQFF.

The chain is built from TRBV11-3 and TRBJ1-1; D is perhaps TRBD1 (5 bases). This CDR3 has 14 residues. The germline V gene has CDR1 SGHNT and CDR2 YENEEA. V was cut by 8 bases and J by 1 base, with 14 bases left in between. The CDR3 bases are TGTGCCAGCGGAGCGGGGGGGGAGAACACTGAAGCTTTCTTT. Residues: CASGAGGENTEAFF. Variable domain in full (rest from reference TRBV11-3 and TRBJ1-1): EAGVVQSPRYKIIEKKQPVAFWCNPISGHNTLYWYLQNLGQGPELLIRYENEEAVDDSQLPKDRFSAERLKGVDSTLKIQPAELGDSAVYLCASGAGGENTEAFFGQGTRLTVV.

V gene TRBV10-3 combines with J gene TRBJ2-7; TRBD1 is a possible D gene (6 bases). The CDR3 is 14 amino acids. Germline CDR1 and CDR2: ENHRY and SYGVKD. The ends were cut back, 10 bases at V and 0 bases at J, with 16 bases in the middle. The CDR3 bases are TGTGCCAGCCTAGACAGGTTGAGCTCCTACGAGCAGTACTTC. It specifies CASLDRLSSYEQYF.

This sequence joins TRBV19 and TRBJ1-1; 9 bases map to TRBD1. Germline V gene data show CDR1 as LNHDA and CDR2 as SQIVND (reference sequence). This CDR3 spans 15 amino acids. Germline trimming cut 6 bases from V and 4 bases from J; bases unmatched to any gene: 9. The CDR3 sequence: CASRSSGQGGTEAFF. CDR3 bases: TGTGCCAGTAGGAGCTCGGGACAGGGTGGCACTGAAGCTTTCTTT.

Only a few counts were recorded for this clone. The genes are TRBV6-5 and TRBJ2-3; a possible D gene is TRBD2 (5 bases). Germline V gene data show CDR1 as MNHEY and CDR2 as SVGAGI. Trimming cost V 6 bases and J 3 bases, with 10 bases left between them. The CDR3 totals 13 residues. CDR3: CASSHRGTDTQYF. The DNA for the CDR3 is TGTGCCAGCAGCCACCGAGGGACAGATACGCAGTATTTT.

This clone was found once. This chain joins TRBV14 and TRBJ1-2, with 8 positions matching TRBD1. Germline trimming cut 1 base from V and 4 bases from J; bases unmatched to any gene: 2. CDR3 length: 14 residues. From germline, CDR1 is SGHDN and CDR2 FVKESK. Here the CDR3 DNA reads TGTGCCAGCAGCCAAGGCAGGGGGCTCTATGGCTACACCTTC. It is translated as CASSQGRGLYGYTF.

The chain joins TRBV7-9 to TRBJ2-7; TRBD2 agrees at 11 bases. Germline assignment: CDR1 SEHNR and CDR2 FQNEAQ (reference sequence). V gave up 3 bases and J gave up 4 bases; unmatched junction bases: 5. This CDR3 has 15 amino acids. CDR3 bases: TGTGCCAGCAGCTTCGGTAGCGGGGGGGCGTACGAGCAGTACTTC. Translating gives CASSFGSGGAYEQYF.